This T cell receptor (beta chain) was recovered during a study of blood T cell repertoires in COVID-19. Study background: The samples span acute and convalescent COVID-19 from the United States, Italy and Spain. T cells, B-cell-depleted T cells, or PBMCs supplied cDNA or gDNA.

The data were produced by immunoSEQ multiplex PCR, yet TCRdb's version contains in-frame clones alone and is incomplete. The data show about 230,000 clones, roughly 84% seen once. With 3 bases removed from V and 2 bases from J, the gap between germline ends came to 14 bases. From germline, CDR1 is MNHEY and CDR2 SMNVEV (reference sequence). The CDR3 contains 15 residues. The chain carries TRBV27 and TRBJ2-7, with D perhaps TRBD1 (5 bases). Material for sequencing was peripheral blood. The clonotype comes from a woman aged 45 to 65 with acute or convalescent COVID-19. CDR3 bases: TGTGCCAGCAGTTTTCAGGGAAGTAAGGCCTACGAGCAGTACTTC. Translating it yields CASSFQGSKAYEQYF.